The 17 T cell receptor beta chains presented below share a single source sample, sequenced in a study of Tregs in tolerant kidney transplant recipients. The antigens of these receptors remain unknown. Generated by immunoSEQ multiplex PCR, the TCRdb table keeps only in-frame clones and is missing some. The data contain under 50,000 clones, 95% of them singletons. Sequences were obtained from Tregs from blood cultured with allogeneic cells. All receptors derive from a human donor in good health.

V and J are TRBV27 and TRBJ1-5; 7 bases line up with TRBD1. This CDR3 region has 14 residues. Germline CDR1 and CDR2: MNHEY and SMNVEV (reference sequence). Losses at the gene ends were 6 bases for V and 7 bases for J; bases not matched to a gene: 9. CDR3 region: CASSRGGAEQPQHF. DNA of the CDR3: TGTGCCAGCAGCCGAGGGGGCGCGGAGCAGCCCCAGCATTTT.

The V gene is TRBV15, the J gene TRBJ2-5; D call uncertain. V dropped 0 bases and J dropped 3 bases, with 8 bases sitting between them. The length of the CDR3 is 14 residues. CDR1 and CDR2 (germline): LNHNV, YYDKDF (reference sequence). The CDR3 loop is CATSRDNGEETQYF. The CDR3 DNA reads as TGTGCCACCAGCAGAGATAATGGAGAAGAGACCCAGTACTTC.

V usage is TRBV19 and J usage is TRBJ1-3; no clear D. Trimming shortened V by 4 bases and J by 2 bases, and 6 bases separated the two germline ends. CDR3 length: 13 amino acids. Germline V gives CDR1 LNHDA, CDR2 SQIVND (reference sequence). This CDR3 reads CASSTTPGNTIYF. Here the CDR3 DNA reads TGTGCCAGTAGTACCACCCCTGGAAACACCATATATTTT.

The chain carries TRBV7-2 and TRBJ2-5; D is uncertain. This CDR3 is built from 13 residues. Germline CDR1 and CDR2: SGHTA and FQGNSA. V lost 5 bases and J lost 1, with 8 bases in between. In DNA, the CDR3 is TGTGCCAGCAGCCATTATCCCCAAGAGACCCAGTACTTC. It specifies CASSHYPQETQYF.

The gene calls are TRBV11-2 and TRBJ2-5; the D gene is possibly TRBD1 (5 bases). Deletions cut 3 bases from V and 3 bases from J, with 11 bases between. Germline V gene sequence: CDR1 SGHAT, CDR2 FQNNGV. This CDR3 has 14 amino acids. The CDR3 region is CASSFIGAEETQYF. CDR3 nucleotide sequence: TGTGCCAGCAGCTTTATAGGGGCTGAAGAGACCCAGTACTTC.

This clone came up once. CDR3 sequence (DNA): TGTGCCAGTAGGGCAGTTGCAACTAATGAAAAACTGTTTTTT. This translates into CASRAVATNEKLFF. V usage is TRBV19 and J usage is TRBJ1-4; D uncertain. Germline V gives CDR1 LNHDA, CDR2 SQIVND (reference sequence). The CDR3 totals 14 residues. V lost 6 bases to trimming and J lost 0 bases, with 8 bases between them.

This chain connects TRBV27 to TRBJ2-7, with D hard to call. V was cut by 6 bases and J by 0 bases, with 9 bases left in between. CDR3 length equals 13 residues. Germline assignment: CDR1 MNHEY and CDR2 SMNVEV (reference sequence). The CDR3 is CASRSKGSYEQYF. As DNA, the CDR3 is TGTGCCAGCAGATCCAAGGGCTCCTACGAGCAGTACTTC.

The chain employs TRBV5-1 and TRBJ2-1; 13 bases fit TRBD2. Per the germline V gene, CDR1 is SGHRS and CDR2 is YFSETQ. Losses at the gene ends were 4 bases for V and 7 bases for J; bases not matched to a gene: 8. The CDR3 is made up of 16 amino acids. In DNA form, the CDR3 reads TGCGCCAGCAGCCTGATGACTAGCGGGGGGAGTAATGAGCAGTTCTTC. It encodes CASSLMTSGGSNEQFF.

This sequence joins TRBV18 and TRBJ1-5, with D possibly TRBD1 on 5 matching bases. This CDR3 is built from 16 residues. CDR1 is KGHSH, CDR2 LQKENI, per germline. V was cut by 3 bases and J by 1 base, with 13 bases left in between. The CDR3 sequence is CASSPQGLGSNQPQHF. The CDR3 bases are TGTGCCAGCTCACCCCAGGGATTGGGCAGCAATCAGCCCCAGCATTTT.

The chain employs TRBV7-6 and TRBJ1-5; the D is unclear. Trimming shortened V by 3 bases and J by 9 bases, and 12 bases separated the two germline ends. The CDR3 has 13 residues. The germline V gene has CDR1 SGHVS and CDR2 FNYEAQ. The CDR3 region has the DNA TGTGCCAGCAGCTTGAACTCTCGCGGGCCCCAGCATTTT. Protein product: CASSLNSRGPQHF.

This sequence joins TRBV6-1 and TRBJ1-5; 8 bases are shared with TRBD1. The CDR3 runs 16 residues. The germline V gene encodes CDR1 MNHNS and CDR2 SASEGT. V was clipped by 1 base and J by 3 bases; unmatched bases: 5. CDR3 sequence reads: CASSEVPGGYNQPQHF. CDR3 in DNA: TGTGCCAGCAGTGAAGTACCAGGGGGCTACAATCAGCCCCAGCATTTT.

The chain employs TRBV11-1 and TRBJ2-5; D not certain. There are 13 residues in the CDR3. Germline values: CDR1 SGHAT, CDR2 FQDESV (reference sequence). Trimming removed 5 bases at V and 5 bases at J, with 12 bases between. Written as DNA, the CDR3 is TGTGCCAGCAGCCCAGGCCGTGGGGAGACCCAGTACTTC. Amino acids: CASSPGRGETQYF.

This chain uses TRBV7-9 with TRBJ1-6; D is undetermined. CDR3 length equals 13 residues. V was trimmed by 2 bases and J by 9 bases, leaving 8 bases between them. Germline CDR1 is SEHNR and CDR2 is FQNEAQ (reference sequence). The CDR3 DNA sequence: TGTGCCAGCAGCTTATCGGTTGGTTCACCCCTCCACTTT. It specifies CASSLSVGSPLHF.

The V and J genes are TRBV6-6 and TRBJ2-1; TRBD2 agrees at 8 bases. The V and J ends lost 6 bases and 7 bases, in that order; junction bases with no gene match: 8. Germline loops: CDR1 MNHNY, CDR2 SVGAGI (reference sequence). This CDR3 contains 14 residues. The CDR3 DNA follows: TGTGCCAGCAGCTCTGCGGGGGGCCGGAATGAGCAGTTCTTC. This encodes CASSSAGGRNEQFF.

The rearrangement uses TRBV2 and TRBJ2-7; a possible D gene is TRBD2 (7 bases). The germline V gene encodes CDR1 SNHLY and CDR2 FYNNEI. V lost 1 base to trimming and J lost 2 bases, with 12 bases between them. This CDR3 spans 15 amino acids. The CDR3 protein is CASSEEAGAPYEQYF. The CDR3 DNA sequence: TGTGCCAGCAGTGAAGAGGCGGGGGCACCCTACGAGCAGTACTTC.

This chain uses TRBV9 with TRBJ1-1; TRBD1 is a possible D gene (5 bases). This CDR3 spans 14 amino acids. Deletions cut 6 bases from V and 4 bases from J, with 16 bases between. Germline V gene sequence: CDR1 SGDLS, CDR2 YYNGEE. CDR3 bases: TGTGCCAGCACGCCTGGTCAGGGCGGCACTGAAGCTTTCTTT. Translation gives CASTPGQGGTEAFF.

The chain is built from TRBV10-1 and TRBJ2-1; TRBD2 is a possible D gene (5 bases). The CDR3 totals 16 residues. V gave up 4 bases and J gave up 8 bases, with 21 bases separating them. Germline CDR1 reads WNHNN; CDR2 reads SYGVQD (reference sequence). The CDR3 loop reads CASSGSSTKWSDEQFF. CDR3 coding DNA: TGCGCCAGCAGTGGGTCTAGCACTAAATGGTCCGATGAGCAGTTCTTC.